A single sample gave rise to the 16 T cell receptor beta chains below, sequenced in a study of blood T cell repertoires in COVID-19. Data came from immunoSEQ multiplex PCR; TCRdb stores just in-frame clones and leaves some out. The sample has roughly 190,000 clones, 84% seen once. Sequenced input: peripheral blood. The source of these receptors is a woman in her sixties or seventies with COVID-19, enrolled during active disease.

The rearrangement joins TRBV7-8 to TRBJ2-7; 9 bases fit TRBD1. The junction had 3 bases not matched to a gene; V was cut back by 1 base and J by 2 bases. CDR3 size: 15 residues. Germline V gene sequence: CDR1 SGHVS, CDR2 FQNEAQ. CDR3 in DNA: TGTGCCAGCAGCTTAGGCCACAGGGGGCCCTACGAGCAGTACTTC. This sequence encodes CASSLGHRGPYEQYF.

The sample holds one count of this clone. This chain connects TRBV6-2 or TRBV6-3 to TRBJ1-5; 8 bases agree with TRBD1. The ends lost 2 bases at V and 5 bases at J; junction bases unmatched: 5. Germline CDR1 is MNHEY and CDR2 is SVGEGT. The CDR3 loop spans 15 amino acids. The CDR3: CASSYHDRGDQPQHF. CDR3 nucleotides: TGTGCCAGCAGTTACCATGACAGGGGAGATCAGCCCCAGCATTTT.

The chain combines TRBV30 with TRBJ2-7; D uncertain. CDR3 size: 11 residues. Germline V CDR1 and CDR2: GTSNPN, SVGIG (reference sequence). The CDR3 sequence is CAVRQDYEQYF. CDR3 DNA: TGTGCGGTCCGGCAGGACTACGAGCAGTACTTC.

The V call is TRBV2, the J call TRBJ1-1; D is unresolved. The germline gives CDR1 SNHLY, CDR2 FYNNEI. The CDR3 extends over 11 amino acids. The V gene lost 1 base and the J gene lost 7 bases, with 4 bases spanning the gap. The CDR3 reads CASSEVNEAFF. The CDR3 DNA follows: TGTGCCAGCAGTGAAGTCAATGAAGCTTTCTTT.

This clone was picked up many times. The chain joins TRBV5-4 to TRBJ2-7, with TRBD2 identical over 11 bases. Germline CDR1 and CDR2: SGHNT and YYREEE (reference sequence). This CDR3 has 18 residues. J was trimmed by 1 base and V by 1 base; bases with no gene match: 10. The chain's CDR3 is CASSLFLAGGPGSYEQYF. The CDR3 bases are TGTGCCAGCAGCTTGTTCTTAGCGGGAGGGCCTGGGTCCTACGAGCAGTACTTC.

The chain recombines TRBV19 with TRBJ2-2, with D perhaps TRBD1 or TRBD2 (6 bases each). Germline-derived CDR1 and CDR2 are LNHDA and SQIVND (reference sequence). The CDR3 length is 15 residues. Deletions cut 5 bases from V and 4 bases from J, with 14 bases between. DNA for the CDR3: TGTGCCAGTAGTTTAGGGGGGCCCACCACCGGGGAGCTGTTTTTT. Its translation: CASSLGGPTTGELFF.

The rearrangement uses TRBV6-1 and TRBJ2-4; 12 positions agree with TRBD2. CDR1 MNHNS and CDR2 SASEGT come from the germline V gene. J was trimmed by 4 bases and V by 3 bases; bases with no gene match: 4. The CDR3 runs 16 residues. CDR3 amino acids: CASSEALAGGKNIQYF. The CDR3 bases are TGTGCCAGCAGTGAGGCTCTAGCGGGGGGGAAAAACATTCAGTACTTC.

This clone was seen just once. Here the CDR3 DNA reads TGTGCCAGCACTACAGGGGCTAATGAGCAGTTCTTC. Its protein product is CASTTGANEQFF. The chain couples TRBV14 to TRBJ2-1, with TRBD1 matching 7 bases. Germline V gene lookup returns CDR1 SGHDN and CDR2 FVKESK. Trimming took 7 bases from V and 7 from J; bases not matched to a gene: 4. CDR3 size: 12 residues.

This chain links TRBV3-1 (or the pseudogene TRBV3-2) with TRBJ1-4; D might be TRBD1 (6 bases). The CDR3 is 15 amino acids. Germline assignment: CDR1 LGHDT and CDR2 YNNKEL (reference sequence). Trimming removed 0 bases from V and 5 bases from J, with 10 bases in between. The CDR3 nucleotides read TGTGCCAGCAGCCAAGAAGGTAGGGGGAATGAAAAACTGTTTTTT. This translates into CASSQEGRGNEKLFF.

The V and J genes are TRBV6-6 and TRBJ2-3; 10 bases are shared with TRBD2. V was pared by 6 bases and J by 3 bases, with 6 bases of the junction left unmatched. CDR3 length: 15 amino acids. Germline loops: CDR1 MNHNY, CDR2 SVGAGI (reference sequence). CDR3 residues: CASSPGTSATDTQYF. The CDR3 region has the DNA TGTGCCAGCAGCCCCGGGACTAGCGCGACAGATACGCAGTATTTT.

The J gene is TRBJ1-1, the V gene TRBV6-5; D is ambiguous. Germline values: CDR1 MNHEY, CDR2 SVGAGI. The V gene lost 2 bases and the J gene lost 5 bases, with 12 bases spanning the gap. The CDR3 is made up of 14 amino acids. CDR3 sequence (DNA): TGTGCCAGCAGTTACACGGGGAAAAATACTGAAGCTTTCTTT. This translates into CASSYTGKNTEAFF.

The CDR3 region has the DNA TGTGCCAGCAGCTTACAGGGGCCCACCAATTCACCCCTCCACTTT. This translates into CASSLQGPTNSPLHF. J is TRBJ1-6 and V is TRBV7-3, with D possibly being TRBD1 (6 bases). This CDR3 has 15 residues. V dropped 2 bases and J dropped 7 bases, with 12 bases sitting between them. CDR1 SGHTA and CDR2 FQGTGA come from the germline V gene.

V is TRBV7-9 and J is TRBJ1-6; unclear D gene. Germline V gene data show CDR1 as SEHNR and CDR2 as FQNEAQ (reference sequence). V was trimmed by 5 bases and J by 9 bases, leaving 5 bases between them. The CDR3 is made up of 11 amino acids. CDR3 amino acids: CASSDSSPLHF. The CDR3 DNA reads TGTGCCAGCAGCGATAGTTCACCCCTCCACTTT.

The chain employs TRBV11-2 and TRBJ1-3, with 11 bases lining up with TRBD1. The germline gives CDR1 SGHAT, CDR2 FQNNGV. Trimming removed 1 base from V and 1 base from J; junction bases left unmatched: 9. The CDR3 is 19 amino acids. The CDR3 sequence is CASSLAWTGGYPSGNTIYF. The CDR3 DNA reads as TGTGCCAGCAGCTTAGCTTGGACAGGGGGCTATCCTTCTGGAAACACCATATATTTT.

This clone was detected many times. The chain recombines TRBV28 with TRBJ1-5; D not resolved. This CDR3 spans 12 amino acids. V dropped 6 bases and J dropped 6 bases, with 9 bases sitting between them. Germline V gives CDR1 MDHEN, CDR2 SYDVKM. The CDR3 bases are TGTGCCAGCAGCCGGGTGACTCAGCCCCAGCATTTT. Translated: CASSRVTQPQHF.

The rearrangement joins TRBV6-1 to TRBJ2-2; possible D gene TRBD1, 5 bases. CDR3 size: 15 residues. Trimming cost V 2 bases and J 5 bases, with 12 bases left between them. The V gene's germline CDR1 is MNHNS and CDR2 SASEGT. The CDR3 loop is CASSELAGNTGELFF. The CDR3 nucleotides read TGTGCCAGCAGTGAATTAGCAGGGAATACCGGGGAGCTGTTTTTT.